This TCR beta chain was found in a study of cytomegalovirus exposure and HLA in healthy donors. Study-wide context: Earlier work reported approximately 110 million unique TCR beta sequences from 150 million to 200 million T cells.

Primers: 60 Vbeta forward and 13 Jbeta reverse. Sequenced by immunoSEQ multiplex PCR; TCRdb stores in-frame clones only, minus some. Of 190,000 or so clones in the sample, more than 80% were seen once. This clone has more than one count but fewer than ten. Germline CDR1 reads MNHEY; CDR2 reads SMNVEV (reference sequence). This CDR3 is 16 amino acids long. Trimming removed 0 bases from V and 4 bases from J, with 12 bases in between. The receptor's source is a boy aged 5-17 years in good health and CMV-seronegative. The material sequenced was PBMCs. The gene calls are TRBV27 and TRBJ2-2; unclear D gene. DNA of the CDR3: TGTGCCAGCAGTTTATCGTTCGGGTTCAGCACCGGGGAGCTGTTTTTT. As protein: CASSLSFGFSTGELFF.